These 4 T cell receptor beta chains were sequenced from one sample in a study of blood T cell repertoires in COVID-19. Profiled with immunoSEQ multiplex PCR; TCRdb holds only in-frame clones, not every one. The data show 380,000 or so clones, with approximately 80% seen just once and more than 0.85% held by the top ten. Input material: peripheral blood. Receptors were obtained from a human donor with acute or convalescent COVID-19. The donor label of this sample is uncertain.

A word on this clone: Other nucleotide sequences from this sample produce the same CDR3. The rearrangement joins TRBV5-1 to TRBJ2-2, with D possibly matching TRBD2 (6 bases). The CDR3 loop spans 14 amino acids. The germline CDR1 and CDR2 sequences are SGHRS and YFSETQ. Trimming took 0 bases from V and 5 from J, leaving 8 bases between them. The CDR3 coding sequence is TGCGCCAGCAGCTTGGCCGGGGGAACCGGGGAGCTGTTTTTT. This sequence encodes CASSLAGGTGELFF. Full variable domain (missing parts from reference TRBV5-1 and TRBJ2-2): KAGVTQTPRYLIKTRGQQVTLSCSPISGHRSVSWYQQTPGQGLQFLFEYFSETQRNKGNFPGRFSGRQFSNSRSEMNVSTLELGDSALYLCASSLAGGTGELFFGEGSRLTVL.

The chain employs TRBV6-1 and TRBJ2-2; possibly TRBD2 for D (6 bases). The germline V gene has CDR1 MNHNS and CDR2 SASEGT. Trimming pared 2 bases from V and 4 bases from J, leaving 14 bases between. This CDR3 spans 16 amino acids. CDR3 DNA: TGTGCCAGCAGTGAAAGCCCCCTAGCGCGCACCGGGGAGCTGTTTTTT. This codes for CASSESPLARTGELFF.

Concerning this clone itself: Other DNA sequences in the sample encode the same CDR3. The chain recombines TRBV28 with TRBJ1-5, with D uncertain. This CDR3 is built from 13 residues. CDR1 MDHEN and CDR2 SYDVKM come from the germline V gene. V was shortened by 2 bases and J by 4 bases, with 6 bases between the two germline ends. CDR3 sequence (DNA): TGTGCCAGCAGTTTAGTCGGGAATCAGCCCCAGCATTTT. Translating it yields CASSLVGNQPQHF.

V gene TRBV6-6 combines with J gene TRBJ1-4; 10 nucleotides agree with TRBD1. Per germline, CDR1 MNHNY and CDR2 SVGAGI (reference sequence). The length of the CDR3 is 15 residues. V trimming: 5 bases; J trimming: 7 bases; junction bases outside the gene matches: 7. The CDR3 bases are TGTGCCAGCAGTGACAGGGGGGACAGGGGTGAAAAACTGTTTTTT. It encodes CASSDRGDRGEKLFF.